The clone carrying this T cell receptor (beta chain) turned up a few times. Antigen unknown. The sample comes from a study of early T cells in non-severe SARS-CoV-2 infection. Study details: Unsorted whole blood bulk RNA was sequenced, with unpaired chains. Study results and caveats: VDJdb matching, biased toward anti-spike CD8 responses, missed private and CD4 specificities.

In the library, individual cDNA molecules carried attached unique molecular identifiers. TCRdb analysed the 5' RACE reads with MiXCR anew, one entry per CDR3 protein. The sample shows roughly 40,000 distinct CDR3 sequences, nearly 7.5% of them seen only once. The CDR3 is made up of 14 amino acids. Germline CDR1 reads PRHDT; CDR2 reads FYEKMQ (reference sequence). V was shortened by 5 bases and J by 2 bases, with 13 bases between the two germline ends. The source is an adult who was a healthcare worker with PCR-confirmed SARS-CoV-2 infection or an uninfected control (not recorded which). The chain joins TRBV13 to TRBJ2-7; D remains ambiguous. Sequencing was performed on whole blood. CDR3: CASSPRWATYEQYF. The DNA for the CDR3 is TGTGCCAGCAGCCCCCGGTGGGCGACCTACGAGCAGTACTTC.